These T cell receptor beta chains were read from a single sample in a study of blood T cell repertoires in COVID-19. Sequencing used immunoSEQ multiplex PCR; TCRdb keeps in-frame clones, though not all of them. The sample has hundreds of thousands of clones, about 88% seen once. Sequencing was done on a sample of peripheral blood. Receptors originate from a woman aged 40 to 50 who had recovered from COVID-19. CDR3s include the opening cysteine and the closing phenylalanine or tryptophan. A D gene is named only where the DNA matches it firmly. Size is stated for part of the rows, as once, few or many counts, or as a class when the clone is expanded.

d_gene: TRBD2
v_gene: TRBV11-1
abundance: once
j_gene: TRBJ2-5
CDR3aa: CASSRSGRAHETQYF
CDR3nt: TGTGCCAGCAGCCGTAGCGGGAGGGCCCACGAGACCCAGTACTTC

d_gene: .
v_gene: TRBV19
abundance: .
j_gene: TRBJ1-3
CDR3aa: CASSIDRYSGNTIYF
CDR3nt: TGTGCCAGTAGTATCGACAGGTACTCTGGAAACACCATATATTTT

d_gene: TRBD2
v_gene: TRBV14
abundance: .
j_gene: TRBJ2-5
CDR3aa: CASSRWTSGETQYF
CDR3nt: TGTGCCAGCAGCCGGTGGACTAGCGGAGAGACCCAGTACTTC

d_gene: .
v_gene: TRBV4-2
abundance: .
j_gene: TRBJ1-1
CDR3aa: CASSQVSQTVNTEAFF
CDR3nt: TGTGCCAGCAGCCAAGTCAGTCAGACAGTGAACACTGAAGCTTTCTTT

d_gene: .
v_gene: TRBV4-1
abundance: .
j_gene: TRBJ2-5
CDR3aa: CASSQEPEQAEGAQYF
CDR3nt: TGCGCCAGCAGCCAAGAACCCGAACAGGCAGAAGGGGCCCAGTACTTC

d_gene: .
v_gene: TRBV7-8
abundance: .
j_gene: TRBJ2-2
CDR3aa: CASSLLGSRNVGAGELFF
CDR3nt: TGTGCCAGCAGCTTATTAGGAAGCAGGAACGTTGGTGCCGGGGAGCTGTTTTTT

d_gene: .
v_gene: TRBV5-1
abundance: .
j_gene: TRBJ2-2
CDR3aa: CASSLTGRNTGELFF
CDR3nt: TGCGCCAGCAGCCTGACAGGCCGGAACACCGGGGAGCTGTTTTTT

d_gene: .
v_gene: TRBV11-3
abundance: .
j_gene: TRBJ1-3
CDR3aa: CASSLTLFSGNTIYF
CDR3nt: TGTGCCAGCAGCCTTACACTATTCTCTGGAAACACCATATATTTT

d_gene: .
v_gene: TRBV28
abundance: .
j_gene: TRBJ1-4
CDR3aa: CASSDQGQATNEKLFF
CDR3nt: TGTGCCAGCAGTGACCAGGGCCAGGCAACTAATGAAAAACTGTTTTTT

d_gene: TRBD1
v_gene: TRBV6-5
abundance: .
j_gene: TRBJ1-2
CDR3aa: CASSYGGGQGATGYTF
CDR3nt: TGTGCCAGCAGTTACGGCGGTGGACAGGGGGCCACTGGCTACACCTTC

d_gene: TRBD1
v_gene: TRBV30
abundance: .
j_gene: TRBJ1-5
CDR3aa: CAWSVLGGGSGQPQHF
CDR3nt: TGTGCCTGGAGTGTACTCGGAGGGGGCTCGGGTCAGCCCCAGCATTTT

d_gene: .
v_gene: TRBV19
abundance: .
j_gene: TRBJ2-7
CDR3aa: CASSSGTLGSYEQYF
CDR3nt: TGTGCCAGTAGTTCCGGGACTCTCGGCTCCTACGAGCAGTACTTC

d_gene: .
v_gene: TRBV4-3
abundance: once
j_gene: TRBJ2-3
CDR3aa: CASSHRTGVLAGNLNAQYF
CDR3nt: TGCGCCAGCAGCCACCGGACAGGGGTACTAGCGGGGAATCTTAATGCGCAGTATTTT

d_gene: TRBD2
v_gene: TRBV27
abundance: .
j_gene: TRBJ2-7
CDR3aa: CASSSSTSGRPYEQYF
CDR3nt: TGTGCCAGCAGTTCCTCTACTAGCGGGAGGCCCTACGAGCAGTACTTC

d_gene: TRBD2
v_gene: TRBV6-2/TRBV6-3
abundance: .
j_gene: TRBJ2-7
CDR3aa: CASSRTSGRTYEQYF
CDR3nt: TGTGCCAGCAGCCGCACTAGCGGGAGGACCTACGAGCAGTACTTC

d_gene: TRBD1
v_gene: TRBV28
abundance: .
j_gene: TRBJ1-2
CDR3aa: CASSATGEGYTF
CDR3nt: TGTGCCAGCAGTGCCACAGGGGAGGGCTACACCTTC

d_gene: .
v_gene: TRBV19
abundance: once
j_gene: TRBJ1-1
CDR3aa: CASSHWTNEAFF
CDR3nt: TGTGCCAGTAGTCATTGGACAAATGAAGCTTTCTTT

d_gene: .
v_gene: TRBV7-9
abundance: .
j_gene: TRBJ1-1
CDR3aa: CASSLGAGTEAFF
CDR3nt: TGTGCCAGCAGCTTAGGCGCGGGGACTGAAGCTTTCTTT

d_gene: .
v_gene: TRBV7-8
abundance: .
j_gene: TRBJ1-2
CDR3aa: CASSLRRQTVYGYTF
CDR3nt: TGTGCCAGCAGCTTACGGCGGCAGACCGTCTATGGCTACACCTTC

d_gene: TRBD1
v_gene: TRBV6-1
abundance: .
j_gene: TRBJ1-5
CDR3aa: CASSELQGGNQPQHF
CDR3nt: TGTGCCAGCAGTGAATTACAGGGGGGTAATCAGCCCCAGCATTTT

d_gene: TRBD1
v_gene: TRBV3-1/TRBV3-2
abundance: .
j_gene: TRBJ2-2
CDR3aa: CASSHLDRRWSGELFF
CDR3nt: TGTGCCAGCAGCCACCTGGACAGGCGGTGGTCCGGGGAGCTGTTTTTT

d_gene: .
v_gene: TRBV5-1
abundance: .
j_gene: TRBJ2-7
CDR3aa: CASSFGVTGTGPYEQYF
CDR3nt: TGCGCCAGCAGCTTTGGGGTTACCGGGACTGGACCCTACGAGCAGTACTTC

d_gene: TRBD1
v_gene: TRBV7-3
abundance: few
j_gene: TRBJ2-2
CDR3aa: CASSLTRIGTGPNTGELFF
CDR3nt: TGTGCCAGCAGCTTAACGAGGATTGGGACAGGGCCGAACACCGGGGAGCTGTTTTTT

d_gene: TRBD1
v_gene: TRBV27
abundance: .
j_gene: TRBJ1-1
CDR3aa: CASSLSTGTGYDKAFF
CDR3nt: TGTGCCAGCAGTTTATCGACCGGGACAGGGTATGATAAAGCTTTCTTT

d_gene: .
v_gene: TRBV5-1
abundance: .
j_gene: TRBJ1-4
CDR3aa: CASSLVGANEKLFF
CDR3nt: TGCGCCAGCAGCTTGGTCGGGGCTAATGAAAAACTGTTTTTT

d_gene: .
v_gene: TRBV28
abundance: .
j_gene: TRBJ1-3
CDR3aa: CASSFPQGGNTIYF
CDR3nt: TGTGCCAGCAGTTTCCCGCAGGGCGGAAACACCATATATTTT

d_gene: .
v_gene: TRBV7-8
abundance: .
j_gene: TRBJ1-2
CDR3aa: CASSSSSLIVEGYTF
CDR3nt: TGTGCCAGCAGCTCAAGTAGCTTAATTGTTGAGGGCTACACCTTC

d_gene: TRBD1
v_gene: TRBV4-2
abundance: .
j_gene: TRBJ1-4
CDR3aa: CASSQTHRGRGEKLFF
CDR3nt: TGTGCCAGCAGCCAAACTCACAGGGGGCGCGGTGAAAAACTGTTTTTT

d_gene: TRBD2
v_gene: TRBV28
abundance: .
j_gene: TRBJ2-2
CDR3aa: CASSLRGGSGTGELFF
CDR3nt: TGTGCCAGCAGTTTACGGGGGGGTTCGGGCACCGGGGAGCTGTTTTTT

d_gene: .
v_gene: TRBV11-2
abundance: .
j_gene: TRBJ2-3
CDR3aa: CASSPMGARTDTQYF
CDR3nt: TGTGCCAGCAGCCCCATGGGGGCTCGCACAGATACGCAGTATTTT

d_gene: TRBD2
v_gene: TRBV19
abundance: once
j_gene: TRBJ2-7
CDR3aa: CASSMIASGGASSYEQYF
CDR3nt: TGTGCCAGTAGTATGATAGCTAGCGGGGGGGCCAGCTCCTACGAGCAGTACTTC

d_gene: .
v_gene: TRBV18
abundance: .
j_gene: TRBJ1-2
CDR3aa: CASSRQGYNYGYTF
CDR3nt: TGTGCCAGCTCGCGTCAGGGGTATAACTATGGCTACACCTTC

d_gene: TRBD1
v_gene: TRBV4-2
abundance: .
j_gene: TRBJ1-5
CDR3aa: CASSQGSGGTQPQHF
CDR3nt: TGTGCCAGCAGCCAAGGATCAGGGGGTACTCAGCCCCAGCATTTT

d_gene: TRBD1
v_gene: TRBV19
abundance: .
j_gene: TRBJ2-6
CDR3aa: CASSIPGQGSTGANVLTF
CDR3nt: TGTGCCAGTAGTATCCCGGGACAGGGAAGCACTGGGGCCAACGTCCTGACTTTC

d_gene: TRBD1
v_gene: TRBV19
abundance: .
j_gene: TRBJ2-5
CDR3aa: CASSMRGQSTGETQYF
CDR3nt: TGTGCCAGTAGTATGAGGGGACAGAGCACTGGGGAGACCCAGTACTTC

d_gene: TRBD1
v_gene: TRBV2
abundance: .
j_gene: TRBJ1-4
CDR3aa: CASSEKGTVGEKLFF
CDR3nt: TGTGCCAGCAGTGAAAAAGGGACAGTGGGTGAAAAACTGTTTTTT